Listed below are T cell receptor beta chains from one sample, sequenced in a study of early stage breast cancer tumors. Some clones are missing from TCRdb's copy, which holds only in-frame ones; the method was immunoSEQ multiplex PCR. Among around 50,000 clones listed, about 83% were seen once. Sequenced sample: blood. The source is a person in their fifties or sixties with breast cancer. CDR3s include the opening cysteine and the closing phenylalanine or tryptophan. A D gene is named only where the DNA matches it firmly. The size of a clone is reported for some rows only, either as once, few or many, or as a class for expanded clones.

clone size	V gene	J gene	D gene	CDR3 DNA	CDR3 protein
-	TRBV30	TRBJ2-3	-	TGTGCCTGGAGTGTGCGGAAGCCCAAGGGCACAGATACGCAGTATTTT	CAWSVRKPKGTDTQYF
-	TRBV19	TRBJ1-4	-	TGTGCCAGTAGTCAGTGGGCAGGGATGAATGAAAAACTGTTTTTT	CASSQWAGMNEKLFF
few	TRBV30	TRBJ2-7	-	TGTGCCTGGAGTCCTCAGGAGGGACTTAGTTACTTC	CAWSPQEGLSYF
-	TRBV28	TRBJ2-3	-	TGTGCCAGTGCGGCTTTCCACGGGTGGACGGGCACAGATACGCAGTATTTT	CASAAFHGWTGTDTQYF
-	TRBV7-2	TRBJ2-7	TRBD1	TGTGCCAGCAGCCCGGGACAGGCCTCCTACGAGCAGTACTTC	CASSPGQASYEQYF
-	TRBV18	TRBJ2-3	-	TGTGCCAGCTCACCAATTGGGGTAGATACGCAGTATTTT	CASSPIGVDTQYF
-	TRBV2	TRBJ2-1	TRBD2	TGTGCCAGCAGTTATCCTAGCGGGAGCACTTATGAGCAGTTCTTC	CASSYPSGSTYEQFF
-	TRBV7-2	TRBJ1-4	-	TGTGCCAGCAGCTTTACAGGGTCGGCTAATGAAAAACTGTTTTTT	CASSFTGSANEKLFF
-	TRBV9	TRBJ2-5	TRBD1	TGTGCCAGCACCTCGACAGGGGAGAGTGGGGAGACCCAGTACTTC	CASTSTGESGETQYF
once	TRBV28	TRBJ2-2	-	TGTGCCAGCAGCCCCCTGGGGGTCCGCGGGGAGCTGTTTTTT	CASSPLGVRGELFF
-	TRBV6-6	TRBJ2-2	-	TGTGCCAGCAGTTCCGGCTCCGTGGGAACCGGGGAGCTGTTTTTT	CASSSGSVGTGELFF
-	TRBV7-9	TRBJ2-5	-	TGTGCCAGCAGCTTAACGACTCGGCAAGAGACCCAGTACTTC	CASSLTTRQETQYF